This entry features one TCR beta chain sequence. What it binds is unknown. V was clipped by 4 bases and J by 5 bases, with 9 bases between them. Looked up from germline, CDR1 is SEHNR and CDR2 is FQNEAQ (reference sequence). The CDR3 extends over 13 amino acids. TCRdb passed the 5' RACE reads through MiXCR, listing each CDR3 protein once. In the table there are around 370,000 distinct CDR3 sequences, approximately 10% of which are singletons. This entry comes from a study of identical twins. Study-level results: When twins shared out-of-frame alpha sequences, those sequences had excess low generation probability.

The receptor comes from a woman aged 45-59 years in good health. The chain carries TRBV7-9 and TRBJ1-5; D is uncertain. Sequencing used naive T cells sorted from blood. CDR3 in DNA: TGTGCCAGCAGCTCGTCGCCTTATCAGCCCCAGCATTTT. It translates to CASSSSPYQPQHF. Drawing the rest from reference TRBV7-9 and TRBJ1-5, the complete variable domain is DTGVSQNPRHKITKRGQNVTFRCDPISEHNRLYWYRQTLGQGPEFLTYFQNEAQLEKSRLLSDRFSAERPKGSFSTLEIQRTEQGDSAMYLCASSSSPYQPQHFGDGTRLSIL.